The present entry profiles one T cell receptor beta chain with its context. Its antigen target is currently unknown. One base away there is no much larger clone; base qualities are not given. Preparation of the library involved the immunoSEQ multiplex PCR assay. TCRdb holds this immuneACCESS table with in-frame rearrangements only. Some clones are missing; in checked studies, unresolved V genes explain under half, and the rest has no known cause. Across this sample there are some 140,000 clones, with about 94% seen only once. The top ten clonotypes cover 5.7% of the sample. This specimen comes from a study of control samples from healthy donors and cancer patients (dated by TCRdb to the early 2020s). For CDR1 and CDR2, the germline V gene lists SGHDT and YYEEEE. Trimming takes 3 bases from V and 4 bases from J, and the germline ends sit 16 bases apart. Counted from cysteine to phenylalanine, this CDR3 has 15 amino acids. Of the read, only the CDR3 DNA is kept; its 45 bases are in frame from base 1.

The source of this sequence is a man aged 40-49 years in good health. The sample comprised blood. The rearranged chain carries TRBV5-6 and TRBJ1-2; D gene: possibly TRBD1, on 5 matching bases. CDR3 loop: CASSSTGGASYGYTF. The DNA sequence reads TGTGCCAGCAGCTCGACCGGAGGGGCCTCCTATGGCTACACCTTC.